The 24 T cell receptor beta chains given below trace back to one sample, sequenced in a study of regulatory T cells in long-lasting Graves disease (dated by TCRdb to the early 2020s). Library generation was performed with multiplex PCR. Sequencing relied on an Illumina HiSeq 4000. To build TCR beta libraries, CDR3 regions were amplified by Arm-PCR using iRepertoire HTBI primers. TCRdb handled the public reads itself, with Q25 trimming in fastp and clone calling in MiXCR, and kept productive beta chains. Rows matching on CDR3 protein sequence are summarized as one entry with the most common DNA and genes. The sample has under 450,000 distinct CDR3 sequences on record, 20% to 25% of them singletons. 28% of the sample is held by the ten biggest clonotypes. Per the publication, the time point label means: persistent/refractory GD, antithyroid drugs over 5 years with positive TRAb. For both TCR sequencing and RNA sequencing, RNA was extracted from PBMCs in TRIzol.

Here the sequenced sample was peripheral blood mononuclear cells (PBMCs), taken when the disease was refractory, from a patient treated with antithyroid drugs. These TCRs come from a woman aged 40-49 years with Graves disease. Donor details come from another sample of the same person, matched by shared clones.

The CDR3: CSVVGWTGELFF. CDR3 bases: TGCAGCGTTGTGGGCTGGACCGGGGAGCTGTTTTTT. The chain combines TRBV29-1 with TRBJ2-2, with no clear D. The V gene's germline CDR1 is SQVTM and CDR2 ANQGSEA. V gave up 4 bases and J gave up 5 bases, with 8 bases separating them. CDR3 length equals 12 residues.

The table lists this clonotype with many counts. V is TRBV27 and J is TRBJ2-7; 7 bases match TRBD2. The CDR3 is 18 residues long. Germline V gene data show CDR1 as MNHEY and CDR2 as SMNVEV (reference sequence). V lost 5 bases to trimming and J lost 7 bases; unmatched junction nucleotides: 23. CDR3 in DNA: TGTGCCAGCAGTGCCCGACCCCTGAGTGGCGGGAGAGTAGGTGAGCAGTACTTC. It is translated as CASSARPLSGGRVGEQYF.

This clonotype was recorded at least ten times. The chain is built from TRBV11-2 and TRBJ2-5; D unclear. The germline CDR1 and CDR2 sequences are SGHAT and FQNNGV. The germline V and J ends were trimmed by 2 bases and 5 bases, with 9 bases remaining between them. This CDR3 spans 13 amino acids. This chain's CDR3 is CASSLYSGETQYF. The CDR3 region has the DNA TGTGCCAGCAGCTTATACAGTGGCGAGACCCAGTACTTC.

A few counts support this clonotype. A much larger clone differs from this one at a single base, so this may be a read error. The rearrangement joins TRBV6-1 to TRBJ2-6; TRBD1 matches at 9 bases. Germline CDR1 reads MNHNS; CDR2 reads SASEGT. CDR3 length: 15 residues. Trimming at V came to 4 bases and at J to 2 bases, leaving 0 bases not matched to a gene. The CDR3 is CASSGQGAGANVLTF. CDR3 nucleotide sequence: TGTGCCAGCAGTGGACAGGGGGCTGGGGCCAACGTCCTGACTTTC.

This clonotype was seen many times. The J gene is TRBJ1-6, the V gene TRBV11-2, with D unresolved. From germline, CDR1 is SGHAT and CDR2 FQNNGV. The CDR3 has 13 residues. The V gene lost 2 bases and the J gene lost 9 bases, with 8 bases spanning the gap. The CDR3 DNA reads TGTGCCAGCAGCTTAAGCCAGAGTTCACCCCTCCACTTT. Protein: CASSLSQSSPLHF.

This clonotype was seen repeatedly, ten times or more. This rearrangement joins TRBV28 to TRBJ1-1, with TRBD1 identical over 7 bases. The V gene end was trimmed by 6 bases and the J gene end by 9 bases; junction bases not matched to a gene: 7. The length of the CDR3 is 12 residues. Germline lookup yields CDR1 MDHEN and CDR2 SYDVKM. The CDR3 sequence is CASSGTDVQAFF. The CDR3 DNA sequence: TGTGCCAGCAGCGGGACAGACGTTCAAGCTTTCTTT.

The rearrangement links TRBV3-1 to TRBJ2-7; TRBD2 agrees at 11 bases. Germline V lookup: CDR1 LGHDT, CDR2 YNNKEL (reference sequence). CDR3 length: 20 residues. V lost 0 bases to trimming and J lost 5 bases; unmatched junction nucleotides: 18. DNA of the CDR3: TGTGCCAGCAGCCAAGAAGGCGGTTTTGTGACTAGCGGGACGGGTCACGAGCAGTACTTC. Protein product: CASSQEGGFVTSGTGHEQYF.

This clonotype was found a few times. V is TRBV29-1 and J is TRBJ2-7; the match to TRBD1 covers 10 bases. J was trimmed by 6 bases and V by 6 bases; bases with no gene match: 5. Germline loops: CDR1 SQVTM, CDR2 ANQGSEA. The CDR3 loop spans 12 amino acids. The CDR3 DNA follows: TGCAGCGTATACCGGGACAGGGGCGAGCAGTACTTC. Its protein product is CSVYRDRGEQYF.

This clonotype was observed at least ten times. The V gene is TRBV6-5, the J gene TRBJ2-7, with D perhaps matching TRBD1 or TRBD2 (6 bases each). This CDR3 contains 14 residues. V was pared by 2 bases and J by 3 bases, with 11 bases between. Germline V lookup: CDR1 MNHEY, CDR2 SVGAGI. CDR3: CASSYGGRDYEQYF. CDR3 DNA: TGTGCCAGCAGTTACGGGGGGCGCGACTACGAGCAGTACTTC.

This clonotype was seen repeatedly, ten times or more. The gene calls are TRBV10-3 and TRBJ2-6, with a tentative D call TRBD1 (6 bases). V was cut by 2 bases and J by 4 bases, with 9 bases left in between. Germline values: CDR1 ENHRY, CDR2 SYGVKD. This CDR3 contains 15 residues. The DNA for the CDR3 is TGTGCCATCAGTGAGGGTGACAGGGGGGCCAACGTCCTGACTTTC. Protein sequence: CAISEGDRGANVLTF.

In its sample, this clonotype was seen a few times. V and J are TRBV7-9 and TRBJ2-5, with 8 bases aligning to TRBD2. Germline values: CDR1 SEHNR, CDR2 FQNEAQ (reference sequence). V lost 2 bases, J lost 2 bases, and 10 bases stayed unmatched. CDR3 length: 17 amino acids. CDR3 sequence: CASSLISSSGYQETQYF. Here the CDR3 DNA reads TGTGCCAGCAGCTTAATATCGTCTAGCGGGTATCAAGAGACCCAGTACTTC.

V gene TRBV27 combines with J gene TRBJ2-7, with TRBD1 matching over 7 bases. After removal of 6 bases from V and 0 bases from J, the junction contained 11 bases not matched to a gene. Germline CDR1 and CDR2: MNHEY and SMNVEV (reference sequence). The CDR3 spans 16 residues. The CDR3 loop is CASSRLGQRPSYEQYF. CDR3 nucleotides: TGTGCCAGCAGCCGATTGGGACAGCGGCCCTCCTACGAGCAGTACTTC.

In its sample, this clonotype was seen many times. The chain is built from TRBV28 and TRBJ1-4; 7 positions agree with TRBD1. The length of the CDR3 is 18 residues. J was trimmed by 0 bases and V by 5 bases; bases with no gene match: 12. Germline CDR1 and CDR2: MDHEN and SYDVKM. The CDR3 DNA sequence: TGTGCCAGCAGTCGCCTCGGGACAGTTCCTTCAACTAATGAAAAACTGTTTTTT. Its translation is CASSRLGTVPSTNEKLFF. The whole variable domain, remainder taken from reference TRBV28 and TRBJ1-4, is DVKVTQSSRYLVKRTGEKVFLECVQDMDHENMFWYRQDPGLGLRLIYFSYDVKMKEKGDIPEGYSVSREKKERFSLILESASTNQTSMYLCASSRLGTVPSTNEKLFFGSGTQLSVL.

With regard to this clonotype: This sequence may be a read error, since a much larger clone differs from it by one base. This chain connects TRBV28 to TRBJ1-2; no clear D gene. This CDR3 spans 14 amino acids. CDR1 is MDHEN, CDR2 SYDVKM, per germline. V lost 3 bases and J 1 base, leaving 9 bases between the germline ends. As DNA, the CDR3 is TGTGCCAGCAGTTTTGGCTGGCGTAACTATGGCTACACCTTC. Its protein is CASSFGWRNYGYTF.

This clonotype has only a few counts. This chain connects TRBV19 to TRBJ2-7; TRBD1 agrees at 7 bases. Germline CDR1 reads LNHDA; CDR2 reads SQIVND (reference sequence). Trimming removed 5 bases from V and 7 bases from J; junction bases left unmatched: 17. The CDR3 has 16 amino acids. Written as DNA, the CDR3 is TGTGCCAGTAGTTCTCGCCGCCAGACAGGGAGCGGAGAGCAGTACTTC. Protein: CASSSRRQTGSGEQYF.

The chain couples TRBV6-2 or TRBV6-3 to TRBJ2-5; TRBD2 might be the D (5 bases). V was clipped by 2 bases and J by 5 bases, with 12 bases between them. Looked up from germline, CDR1 is MNHEY and CDR2 is SVGEGT. The CDR3 spans 14 residues. CDR3 residues: CASSYGRGWETQYF. DNA of the CDR3: TGTGCCAGCAGTTACGGGAGAGGGTGGGAGACCCAGTACTTC.

This chain uses TRBV27 with TRBJ2-1; 9 nucleotides agree with TRBD2. V dropped 4 bases and J dropped 3; count of bases not matched to a gene: 4. Germline CDR1 and CDR2: MNHEY and SMNVEV (reference sequence). The CDR3 runs to 15 residues. The CDR3 loop is CASSSGLAIYNEQFF. The CDR3, as DNA: TGTGCCAGCAGTTCTGGACTAGCGATCTACAATGAGCAGTTCTTC.

This clonotype was recorded at least ten times. The CDR3 DNA sequence: TGCAGTGCTAGACTCCTCTACGAGCAGTACTTC. This codes for CSARLLYEQYF. The chain has TRBV20-1 and TRBJ2-7; D not certain. The CDR3 loop spans 11 amino acids. V dropped 2 bases and J dropped 3 bases, with 5 bases sitting between them. Germline-derived CDR1 and CDR2 are DFQATT and SNEGSKA (reference sequence).

This chain links TRBV10-3 with TRBJ2-2; 10 nucleotides align to TRBD1. V was pared by 5 bases and J by 5 bases, with 8 bases of the junction left unmatched. The CDR3 totals 16 residues. The germline gives CDR1 ENHRY, CDR2 SYGVKD. CDR3 residues: CAISSSGQGGTGELFF. CDR3 DNA sequence: TGTGCCATCAGTAGCTCCGGACAGGGGGGGACCGGGGAGCTGTTTTTT.

This clonotype came up many times. The chain employs TRBV7-9 and TRBJ2-7; D tentatively fits TRBD1 or TRBD2 (6 bases each). Germline assignment: CDR1 SEHNR and CDR2 FQNEAQ (reference sequence). Trimming removed 5 bases from V and 5 bases from J, with 16 bases in between. The CDR3 is made up of 14 amino acids. CDR3 sequence (DNA): TGTGCCAGCAGCCAAGACTGGGGGGCCCACGAGCAGTACTTC. Translation: CASSQDWGAHEQYF.

In its sample, this clonotype was seen many times. The rearrangement joins TRBV25-1 to TRBJ2-7, with 12 bases aligning to TRBD2. The length of the CDR3 is 19 residues. Germline V CDR1 and CDR2: MGHDK, SYGVNS. V dropped 7 bases and J dropped 7; count of bases not matched to a gene: 23. As DNA, the CDR3 is TGTGCCAGCACCTTACTCGGGCTAGCGGGAGGGCCGGTGGCTCGAGAGCAGTACTTC. Protein product: CASTLLGLAGGPVAREQYF.

In its sample, this clonotype was seen a few times. The chain employs TRBV3-1 and TRBJ2-4; the match to TRBD2 covers 8 bases. V was clipped by 1 base and J by 8 bases; unmatched bases: 13. The CDR3 is made up of 17 amino acids. Germline values: CDR1 LGHDT, CDR2 YNNKEL (reference sequence). CDR3 sequence reads: CASSQGWSGGVTDIQYF. The CDR3 nucleotides are TGTGCCAGCAGCCAAGGGTGGTCGGGAGGGGTAACGGACATTCAGTACTTC. The full variable domain, its missing parts supplied by reference TRBV3-1 and TRBJ2-4, is DTAVSQTPKYLVTQMGNDKSIKCEQNLGHDTMYWYKQDSKKFLKIMFSYNNKELIINETVPNRFSPKSPDKAHLNLHINSLELGDSAVYFCASSQGWSGGVTDIQYFGAGTRLSVL.

This clonotype has at least ten counts. The V gene is TRBV28, the J gene TRBJ2-7, with TRBD2 as a possible D gene (7 bases). V lost 6 bases and J lost 7, with 16 bases in between. The CDR3 runs 13 residues. CDR1 is MDHEN, CDR2 SYDVKM, per germline. The CDR3 DNA sequence: TGTGCCAGCAGCCGTCCGGGGGGCTTTGAGCAGTACTTC. It codes for CASSRPGGFEQYF.

This clonotype occurred many times. The V gene is TRBV28, the J gene TRBJ2-2; 7 nucleotides align to TRBD1. Germline CDR1 MDHEN, CDR2 SYDVKM. Germline trimming cut 8 bases from V and 3 bases from J; bases unmatched to any gene: 6. The CDR3 runs to 14 residues. CDR3 amino acids: CASRRQGYTGELFF. CDR3 nucleotides: TGTGCCAGCCGGAGACAGGGTTACACCGGGGAGCTGTTTTTT.